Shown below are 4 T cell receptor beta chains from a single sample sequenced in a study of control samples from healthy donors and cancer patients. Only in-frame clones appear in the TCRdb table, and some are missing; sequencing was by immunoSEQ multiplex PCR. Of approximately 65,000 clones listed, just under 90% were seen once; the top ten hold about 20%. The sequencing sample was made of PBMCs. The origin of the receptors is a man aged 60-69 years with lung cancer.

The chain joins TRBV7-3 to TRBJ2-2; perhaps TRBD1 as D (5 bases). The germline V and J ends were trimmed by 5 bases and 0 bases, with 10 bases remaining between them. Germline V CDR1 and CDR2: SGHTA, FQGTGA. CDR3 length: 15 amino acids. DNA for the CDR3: TGTGCCAGCAGCCCGTGGGGCGCGAACACCGGGGAGCTGTTTTTT. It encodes CASSPWGANTGELFF.

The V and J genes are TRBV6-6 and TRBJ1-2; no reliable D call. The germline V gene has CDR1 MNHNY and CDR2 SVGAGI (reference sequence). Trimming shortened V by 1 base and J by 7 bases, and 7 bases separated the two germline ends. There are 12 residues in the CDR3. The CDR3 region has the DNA TGTGCCAGCAGTTACTATATGGGTGGCTACACCTTC. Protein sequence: CASSYYMGGYTF.

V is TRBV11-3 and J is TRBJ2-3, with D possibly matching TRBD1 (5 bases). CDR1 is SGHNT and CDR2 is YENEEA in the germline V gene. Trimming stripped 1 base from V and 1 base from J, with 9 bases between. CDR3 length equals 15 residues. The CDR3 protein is CASSLGGAGTDTQYF. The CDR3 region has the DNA TGTGCCAGCAGCTTAGGGGGCGCCGGCACAGATACGCAGTATTTT.

The DNA of the CDR3 is TGCGCCAGCAGCCAAGATTGGAACCAGCCCCAGCATTTT. Translated, it gives CASSQDWNQPQHF. The V and J genes are TRBV4-1 and TRBJ1-5; no definite D call. The CDR3 has 13 amino acids. V gave up 0 bases and J gave up 7 bases, with 7 bases separating them. From germline, CDR1 is MGHRA and CDR2 YSYEKL.